This record looks at one T cell receptor (beta chain) sequence and its context. Its antigen is undetermined. The sample is drawn from a study of cytomegalovirus exposure and HLA in healthy donors. Study observations and caveats: The authors later found most CMV-associated TCR beta chains appeared HLA-restricted. Most TCR sequences showed up rarely, but some public TCRs showed up in many donors. A classifier reportedly called cytomegalovirus status with high sensitivity and specificity. Analysis was performed later, and it showed HLA-associated TCR beta chains to be more clonally expanded than equally common others.

The V segment lost 3 bases and the J segment 10 bases; nucleotides outside the gene matches: 11. The germline V gene has CDR1 MGHDK and CDR2 SYGVNS. There are 16 residues in the CDR3. This PCR relied on a set of 60 Vbeta primers and 13 Jbeta primers. The assay was immunoSEQ multiplex PCR, and TCRdb's table has in-frame clones only and misses some. The sample contains about 65,000 clones, 62% of which appear only once. The J gene is TRBJ2-4, the V gene TRBV25-1, with 11 bases that match TRBD2. The source of this sequence is a man aged 25 to 40 in good health and CMV-seronegative. Sequences were obtained from PBMCs. CDR3 in amino acids: CASSEFGTSGSSIQYF. The CDR3 DNA follows: TGTGCCAGCAGTGAGTTCGGGACTAGCGGATCCTCTATTCAGTACTTC.